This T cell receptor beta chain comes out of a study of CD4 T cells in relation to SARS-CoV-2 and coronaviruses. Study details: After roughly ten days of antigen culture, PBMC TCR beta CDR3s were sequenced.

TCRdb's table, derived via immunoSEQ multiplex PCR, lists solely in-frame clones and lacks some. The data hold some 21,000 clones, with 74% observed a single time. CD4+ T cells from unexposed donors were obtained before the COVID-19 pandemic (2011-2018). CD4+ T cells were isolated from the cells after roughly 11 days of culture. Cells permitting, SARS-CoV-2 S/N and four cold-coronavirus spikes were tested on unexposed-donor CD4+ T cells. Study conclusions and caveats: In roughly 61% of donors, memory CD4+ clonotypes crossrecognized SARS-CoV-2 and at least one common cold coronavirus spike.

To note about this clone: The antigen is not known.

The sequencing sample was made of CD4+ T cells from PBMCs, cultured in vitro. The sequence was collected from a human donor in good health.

The CDR3 reads CASSFKSGASGELFF. DNA for the CDR3: TGTGCCAGCAGCTTTAAGTCGGGAGCTTCCGGGGAGCTGTTTTTT. The rearrangement links TRBV7-2 to TRBJ2-2; TRBD2 might be the D (6 bases). Germline V lookup: CDR1 SGHTA, CDR2 FQGNSA. Trimming removed 3 bases from V and 6 bases from J, with 14 bases in between. The CDR3 is 15 residues long.